Reported below is one T cell receptor beta chain. The target antigen is unknown. The data originate from a study of blood T cells in healthy people across ages. PCR was performed a second time for roughly 7 to 11 cycles using a sample-barcoded 5' primer and a J-beta primer mix. TCRdb independently ran MiXCR on the 5' RACE reads; one entry per CDR3 protein. The data show some 1,800,000 distinct CDR3 sequences, about two fifths seen once. Donors were healthy Caucasian individuals from Russia aged about 6 to 100. Peripheral blood was drawn, around 9.3 milliliters per donor. Study results and limitations: It was held that the diversity estimates obtained from one million T cells were underestimates.

This CDR3 has 13 residues. Trimming at V came to 7 bases and at J to 4 bases, leaving 6 bases not matched to a gene. Germline V gene lookup returns CDR1 SQVTM and CDR2 ANQGSEA. V gene TRBV29-1 combines with J gene TRBJ2-1, with TRBD2 matching 8 bases. The origin of this receptor is a human donor in good health. Sequencing was performed on blood. CDR3 amino acids: CSGAGGAYNEQFF. The CDR3 nucleotides are TGCAGCGGTGCGGGGGGAGCATACAATGAGCAGTTCTTC.